Presented here are 10 T cell receptor beta chains from one specimen sequenced in a study of blood T cell repertoires in COVID-19. Some clones are missing from TCRdb's copy, which holds only in-frame ones; the method was immunoSEQ multiplex PCR. In the table there are around 300,000 clones, 85% of which are singletons. The sample comprised peripheral blood. These receptors were obtained from a woman between 45 and 60 years old with active or convalescent COVID-19.

V gene TRBV3-1 (or the pseudogene TRBV3-2) combines with J gene TRBJ2-7; 9 bases are a match to TRBD2. The CDR3 has 15 residues. Germline V gene data show CDR1 as LGHDT and CDR2 as YNNKEL (reference sequence). V shed 1 base, J shed 0 bases, and the junction held 1 base outside the gene matches. The CDR3, as DNA: TGTGCCAGCAGCCAAGGACTAGCGGTCTCCTACGAGCAGTACTTC. Its translation is CASSQGLAVSYEQYF.

The chain joins TRBV6-6 to TRBJ1-5; unclear D gene. Germline CDR1 reads MNHNY; CDR2 reads SVGAGI (reference sequence). Trimming removed 0 bases at V and 6 bases at J, with 12 bases between. This CDR3 contains 15 residues. Here the CDR3 reads CASSYSRADGQPQHF. The CDR3 bases are TGTGCCAGCAGTTACTCGCGGGCAGACGGTCAGCCCCAGCATTTT.

There are a few counts of this clone. The rearrangement uses TRBV3-1 (or the pseudogene TRBV3-2) and TRBJ2-1, with D unclear. In germline, CDR1 is LGHDT, CDR2 YNNKEL (reference sequence). CDR3 size: 12 residues. V dropped 4 bases and J dropped 15 bases, with 16 bases sitting between them. This CDR3 is CASSRRSGSAFF. The CDR3 bases are TGTGCCAGCAGCCGTCGGAGTGGTTCGGCGTTCTTC.

The V gene is TRBV10-3, the J gene TRBJ1-2, with TRBD1 as a possible D gene (6 bases). V shed 0 bases and J shed 3 bases, with 11 bases lying between them. This CDR3 has 15 amino acids. Germline values: CDR1 ENHRY, CDR2 SYGVKD. CDR3 bases: TGTGCCATCAGTGAGTCAAGTAGGACAGACTATGGCTACACCTTC. Its translation: CAISESSRTDYGYTF.

The CDR3 DNA sequence: TGTGCCAGCAGCCCCAGGACAGGGGTTGGTGAAAAACTGTTTTTT. Protein product: CASSPRTGVGEKLFF. J is TRBJ1-4 and V is TRBV7-2; the match to TRBD1 covers 9 bases. Trimming cost V 5 bases and J 7 bases; bases outside gene matches: 8. The CDR3 has 15 residues. Germline lookup yields CDR1 SGHTA and CDR2 FQGNSA.

The chain uses TRBV15 and TRBJ1-4; 8 bases map to TRBD1. This CDR3 contains 15 residues. Unmatched junction bases numbered 0, after V lost 0 bases and J lost 3 bases. Per the germline V gene, CDR1 is LNHNV and CDR2 is YYDKDF (reference sequence). CDR3 protein: CATSRDRGPNEKLFF. Written as DNA, the CDR3 is TGTGCCACCAGCAGAGACAGGGGGCCTAATGAAAAACTGTTTTTT.

This chain uses TRBV7-2 with TRBJ2-1; the D gene is possibly TRBD2 (6 bases). This CDR3 has 15 residues. Germline values: CDR1 SGHTA, CDR2 FQGNSA. Trimming removed 3 bases from V and 9 bases from J, with 18 bases in between. The CDR3 here is CASSLETSTPREQFF. In DNA, the CDR3 is TGTGCCAGCAGCTTGGAGACTAGTACCCCTCGTGAGCAGTTCTTC.

This chain links TRBV5-6 with TRBJ1-2; D is unclear. V lost 4 bases, J lost 4 bases, and 14 bases lay in between. This CDR3 has 14 residues. CDR1 is SGHDT, CDR2 YYEEEE, per germline. The CDR3: CASSLDGAIYGYTF. In nucleotides, the CDR3 is TGTGCCAGCAGCCTGGACGGTGCGATCTATGGCTACACCTTC.

This clone was observed a single time. The gene calls are TRBV29-1 and TRBJ1-1, with D possibly matching TRBD1 (5 bases). The CDR3 consists of 19 residues. Per germline, CDR1 SQVTM and CDR2 ANQGSEA. Trimming removed 7 bases from V and 0 bases from J, with 30 bases in between. CDR3 coding DNA: TGCAGCGCCCTCAGCGGGCTGGGTCGTGTCGGGGACCTGAACACTGAAGCTTTCTTT. Translating it yields CSALSGLGRVGDLNTEAFF. The full variable domain, with the rest looked up from reference TRBV29-1 and TRBJ1-1, is SAVISQKPSRDICQRGTSLTIQCQVDSQVTMMFWYRQQPGQSLTLIATANQGSEATYESGFVIDKFPISRPNLTFSTLTVSNMSPEDSSIYLCSALSGLGRVGDLNTEAFFGQGTRLTVV.

The CDR3 DNA reads as TGCGCCAGCAGCCTAGCCCGACAGGCGACACAAGAGACCCAGTACTTC. Translating gives CASSLARQATQETQYF. V usage is TRBV5-1 and J usage is TRBJ2-5; D possibly corresponds to TRBD1 (6 bases). Trimming took off 4 bases at V and 2 bases at J, with 18 bases between the two ends. This CDR3 has 16 amino acids. Germline V lookup: CDR1 SGHRS, CDR2 YFSETQ.